This TCR beta chain was identified during a study of cytomegalovirus exposure and HLA in healthy donors (TCRdb year 2017). About the investigation overall: According to an earlier analysis of several hundred of the donors, some 180 million T cells yielded over 90 million unique TCR beta sequences and approximately 300 Gb of sequence data. Roughly 300 gigabases of sequencing data and approximately 85 million unique TCR sequences were included in an early release covering about 700 HLA-typed donors. Of the 300 to 500 genotyped donors, more than 75% were placed in the genetic ancestry cluster associated with self-reported Caucasian donors. The study was designed to test whether signatures of past pathogen exposure could be identified by cataloging public T cell receptors. The T cell repertoires of 550 to 850 subjects were profiled by immunosequencing and related to cytomegalovirus serostatus. A separate validation cohort of roughly 110 different subjects was used in addition to the 666-subject first cohort. To predict cytomegalovirus infection status, the study brought together high-throughput TCR immunosequencing, statistical association of individual TCRs with disease status, and machine learning. A later analysis re-analyzed previously published TCR beta repertoires from 500 to 700 donors and added high-resolution HLA genotyping to study TCR occurrence patterns. Rather than drawing on any new phenotypic data, the later analysis identified candidate immune exposures from TCR beta sequences and the way those sequences occurred across donors. An earlier analysis of 500 to 650 of the donors applied high-throughput TCR beta sequencing to assess whether each TCR beta V gene segment acted as functional or pseudogenic. Alongside the repertoire data, information on donor age, sex, ethnicity and CMV serostatus was compiled. A later genetic analysis took genome-wide SNP genotypes for 398 of the 666 donors and used that subset as a discovery cohort. All discovery cohort repertoires had been generated using a single sequencing platform. Both class I and class II loci were covered by HLA typing, at four-digit resolution. Typing coverage varied by locus: about 620-640 donors for A, B, C, DRB1 and DQB1; approximately 500 for DQA1; some 610 for DPA1; around 490 for DPB1. Roughly 5 DR-DQ haplotypes were handled as single units for association and clustering, since linkage in the cohort was strong. Among about 370 genotyped donors of the cohort, an average of approximately 240,000 unique TCR beta nucleotide sequences was sequenced per donor, of which about 18% were non-productive.

The method was the immunoSEQ multiplex PCR assay. For the multiplex PCR, a mixture combining 60 forward primers for TCR Vbeta segments and 13 reverse primers for TCR Jbeta segments was used. The CDR3 region of rearranged TCR beta genes was amplified from genomic DNA with a multiplex PCR assay. On the Illumina HiSeq System, the amplified TCR beta libraries were sequenced as 87-base-pair reads. Regarding the original processing steps: A later analysis counted 65 million to 90 million unique TCR beta chains across the roughly 700 repertoires, and roughly 9.9 million of these chains were shared by at least two donors. Raw reads were error-corrected and collapsed into unique sequences with a nearest-neighbor algorithm that merged closely related sequences to remove PCR and sequencing errors. CDR3 sequences were aligned to IMGT reference sequences to assign V, D and J gene segments. For a sequence to be retained, a match of at least six nucleotides to both a V gene segment and a J gene segment was required. A rearrangement was called productive if the CDR3 had no stop codons and remained in frame with V and J, and every other rearrangement was called non-productive. Following IMGT convention, CDR3 was defined as the stretch from the second conserved V-encoded cysteine up to the conserved J-encoded phenylalanine. In an earlier analysis of approximately 590 of the donors, sequences lacking an unambiguous match to a single V gene segment were excluded. An earlier analysis of a few hundred of the donors classified V segments as functional when productive rearrangements were above 56.7% and as segregating when the standard deviation between donors was above 5%. A statistical classification framework was developed to diagnose cytomegalovirus status using the catalog of TCR beta chain sequences. V and J gene assignment, in a later analysis, came from comparing TCR nucleotide sequences with IMGT/GENE-DB human TR gene sequences. A later analysis assigned CDR3 sequences and most-parsimonious VDJ recombination scenarios with the TCRdist pipeline. In a later analysis, each TCR beta chain was defined by its CDR3 amino acid sequence together with its V-gene family, and reads without a unique V-gene family were excluded. A later analysis removed several hundred highly shared, low-generation-probability nucleotide sequences to deal with suspected cross-contamination and a sequencing artifact. In a later analysis, a clonal expansion index for each public chain was calculated from normalized within-repertoire ranks of inferred template counts. In a later analysis, generation probabilities were computed using a VDJ recombination model fitted to out-of-frame rearrangements, and the results were checked against IGoR. Hypergeometric tests were used in a later analysis to score TCR-TCR, TCR-HLA and TCR-CMV co-occurrence, with a repertoire-size bias correction applied to the TCR pairs. To estimate false discovery rates, a later analysis permuted the HLA or CMV assignments 20 times. In a later analysis, co-occurring TCRs were grouped using DBSCAN, and TCRdist sequence similarity was added for clustering within HLA-allele-positive subsets. Repertoires with fewer than 30,000 or more than 120,000 public chains were left out of co-occurrence clustering, as were five repertoires with anomalous nucleotide sharing. TCRdb obtained this table from immuneACCESS and retained in-frame rearrangements with V and J assigned. These tables miss some clones; where compared with another copy, unresolved V genes account for less than half of the shortfall, and the remainder is unexplained. V and J calls plus clone size are reproduced from that table; the DNA served to infer D and trimming. This sample's clone table shows just over 200,000 clones. The ten most abundant clones make up more than 0.95% of the sample.

The paper's findings and limits, for the study overall: Linkage disequilibrium might explain the correlated functional status among segregating V segments, but an unknown experimental factor could not be ruled out. In vitro tests confirmed that a few of the cytomegalovirus-associated TCR beta chains recognize cytomegalovirus antigens. A further reported finding was that TCR beta sequences accurately predicted the HLA-A and HLA-B alleles for most subjects in the first cohort. In a later analysis, HLA-associated TCR beta chains were found to be more clonally expanded and to have lower generation probabilities than equally common non-associated chains. The only immune exposure information available for the cohort was CMV serostatus. Most CMV-associated TCR beta chains appeared to be HLA-restricted in a later analysis, and the HLA associations seemed to be driven largely by CMV exposure. A total of about 150 TCR beta chains were listed by the study as associated with cytomegalovirus. A later analysis reported that several top co-occurrence clusters appeared linked to parvovirus B19, influenza, CMV and Epstein-Barr virus. The authors suggested that the approach could potentially be generalized to other disease states and immunological phenotypes. The classifier was reported to diagnose cytomegalovirus status with high specificity and sensitivity in both the original cohort and the validation cohort. Compared with the approximately 700-donor mean, donors in an Asian-associated ancestry cluster had fewer N-insertions in productive TCRs, according to a later genetic analysis. A later genetic analysis associated a missense DCLRE1C variant with V-gene and J-gene trimming of TCR beta chains, and an independent cohort replicated the association. While some public TCRs were present in many individuals, most TCR sequences turned up only very rarely across donors. A cluster of highly shared sequence variants was judged likely to represent a technical artifact of the sequencing pipeline. In this cohort, only TCR beta chains were sequenced, and detectable features were limited by the absence of alpha or paired-chain data. Presence/absence analyses assumed roughly uniform sequencing depth across donors, an assumption that may not hold. In a later analysis, the rate of TCR association differed among HLA loci, with DRB1 alleles having the most associated TCRs and HLA-C alleles having the fewest. When HLA alleles, especially DR and DQ, strongly co-occurred, TCR associations were difficult to assign to individual alleles. Because counts were too low, some 17 rarely observed V segments, including chromosome 9 orphons, were excluded from the earlier analysis of some 590 of the donors. Broadly in line with IMGT annotations, most TCR beta V segments showed up in productive rearrangements about 90% or about 30% of the time in an earlier analysis of 450 to 600 of the donors. Some IMGT-functional V segments, including TRBV6-2 and TRBV6-3, could not be told apart with the 87-base-pair reads, so those segments were excluded. Because HLA typing was missing for some donors at each locus, association tests included only the typed subset. Specific HLA alleles were associated with 15,000 to 20,000 TCR beta sequences at a false discovery rate of 0.05 in a later analysis.

As concerns this clone: The antigen it recognizes is unknown.

From cysteine to phenylalanine, the CDR3 is 15 amino acids long. The retained sequence is limited to the CDR3, 45 bases, with the frame set at the first base. Here V drops 4 bases and J drops 7 bases, and the junction holds 12 bases not matched to any gene. CDR1 and CDR2, per the germline V gene (reference sequence), are SGHNT and YYREEE. In total, approximately 700 healthy bone marrow donors made up the cohort. At the time of sampling, every cohort member was nominally healthy, though immune exposures that went unrecorded were likely present. The donor tested CMV seropositive and was one of the 289 seropositive cohort members. Every donor gave a peripheral blood sample, and the peripheral blood mononuclear cells from that sample were used for TCR beta sequencing. Genomic DNA extraction from the blood cell samples was performed with the Qiagen DNeasy Blood Extraction Kit.

The TCR sequence derives from a girl aged 2 to 10 in good health and CMV-seropositive. The sequenced sample consisted of PBMCs. The chain uses TRBV5-4 and TRBJ2-7; the junction holds 9 bases that match TRBD1. The CDR3 protein sequence reads: CASSPRTGEPGEQYF. DNA sequence: TGTGCCAGCAGCCCTAGGACAGGGGAACCGGGTGAGCAGTACTTC.